Listed below are T cell receptor beta chains from one sample, sequenced in a study of blood T cell repertoires in COVID-19. The assay was immunoSEQ multiplex PCR, and TCRdb's table has in-frame clones only and misses some. The table has around 190,000 clones, approximately 85% seen once; the top ten hold roughly 8.2%. Input material: peripheral blood. These receptors came from a woman aged 55-70 years with acute or convalescent COVID-19. Both conserved end residues are part of each CDR3. A D gene is named only where the DNA matches it firmly. Not all rows give a size; the values are once, few, many and, for expanded clones, a class.

v_call	clone_size	d_call	j_call	cdr3_length	cdr3_nt	cdr3_aa
TRBV28	.	.	TRBJ1-2	14	TGTGCCAGCAGTTTCAGGGGCCCCAGCTATGGCTACACCTTC	CASSFRGPSYGYTF
TRBV12-3/TRBV12-4	.	.	TRBJ2-3	13	TGTGCCACCAGGACCTTTAGGGAGGATACGCAGTATTTT	CATRTFREDTQYF
TRBV27	once	.	TRBJ2-1	17	TGTGCCAGCAGTTTTCGATGGGGGGTTGGCTCCTACAATGAGCAGTTCTTC	CASSFRWGVGSYNEQFF
TRBV6-6	.	.	TRBJ2-3	14	TGTGCCAGCAATACAGGCCCCGCGGAAGATACGCAGTATTTT	CASNTGPAEDTQYF
TRBV28	.	.	TRBJ1-1	16	TGTGCCAGCAGTGGCGCCCTGGGGAGGGGTAACACTGAAGCTTTCTTT	CASSGALGRGNTEAFF
TRBV5-1	.	TRBD2	TRBJ2-3	15	TGCGCCAGCAGCTTGGCCGCTAGCGGGAGTGATACGCAGTATTTT	CASSLAASGSDTQYF
TRBV7-2	.	.	TRBJ2-7	15	TGTGCCAGCAGCTTAGGGAGGCCTACCCCATACGAGCAGTACTTC	CASSLGRPTPYEQYF
TRBV2	.	TRBD2	TRBJ2-7	16	TGTGCCAGCACCGGACTGGGACTAGCGGTATCCTACGAGCAGTACTTC	CASTGLGLAVSYEQYF
TRBV2	.	.	TRBJ2-2	15	TGTGCCAGCAGTGAGGGGGGGGCGCCGACCGGGGAGCTGTTTTTT	CASSEGGAPTGELFF
TRBV19	.	TRBD1	TRBJ1-2	16	TGTGCCAGTAGTCTCCGGACAGGGCAGTTGAACTATGGCTACACCTTC	CASSLRTGQLNYGYTF
TRBV6-1	.	TRBD2	TRBJ2-1	16	TGTGCCAGCAGTGAACTGGCGGGAGGGCTTTGGAATGAGCAGTTCTTC	CASSELAGGLWNEQFF
TRBV9	.	.	TRBJ2-1	14	TGTGCCAGCAGTAGGGGGGGCTCCTACAATGAGCAGTTCTTC	CASSRGGSYNEQFF
TRBV28	.	TRBD1	TRBJ1-6	15	TGTGCCAGCAGTACGATCGACAGGGCTGGATCACCCCTCCACTTT	CASSTIDRAGSPLHF
TRBV19	.	.	TRBJ1-5	15	TGTGCCAGTATGCCACAGGGTTATAGCAATCAGCCCCAGCATTTT	CASMPQGYSNQPQHF
TRBV28	.	TRBD2	TRBJ2-5	16	TGTGCCAGCAGTCCCCGACTAGCGGGGATTCAAGAGACCCAGTACTTC	CASSPRLAGIQETQYF
TRBV9	once	TRBD2	TRBJ2-7	15	TGTGCCAGCAGCGTAGACGGGGGGTTCTCCTACGAGCAGTACTTC	CASSVDGGFSYEQYF
TRBV5-4	.	.	TRBJ1-1	13	TGTGCCAGCAGCTTGCAGAAGAACACTGAAGCTTTCTTT	CASSLQKNTEAFF
TRBV19	.	.	TRBJ2-5	14	TGTGCCAGTAAGGTCCGGGGTGGGCAAGAGACCCAGTACTTC	CASKVRGGQETQYF
TRBV29-1	.	.	TRBJ2-3	12	TGCAGCGTTGAGATTAGCTACGATACGCAGTATTTT	CSVEISYDTQYF
TRBV5-4	.	TRBD2	TRBJ2-7	14	TGTGCCAGCAGCTTGGCAGGGAGGGACTACGAGCAGTACTTC	CASSLAGRDYEQYF
TRBV6-5	.	TRBD1	TRBJ1-4	14	TGTGCCACCAGACAGGGGGCCGGTGGTGAAAAACTGTTTTTT	CATRQGAGGEKLFF
TRBV7-2	.	TRBD2	TRBJ2-3	16	TGTGCCAGCAGCTTAGGACTAGCGCTGAGGGTGGATACGCAGTATTTT	CASSLGLALRVDTQYF
TRBV18	.	.	TRBJ1-5	15	TGTGCCAGCTCACCAGGGGAACAGGACAATCAGCCCCAGCATTTT	CASSPGEQDNQPQHF
TRBV19	.	TRBD1	TRBJ1-1	11	TGTGCCAGTAGTCGGGACAGTGAAGCTTTCTTT	CASSRDSEAFF
TRBV5-1	.	.	TRBJ1-2	14	TGCGCCAGCAGCTTGGATCTAGCTAACTATGGCTACACCTTC	CASSLDLANYGYTF
TRBV28	.	.	TRBJ1-5	15	TGTGCCAGCACCCCGGGAGGACAGCTCATCAAGCCCCAGCATTTT	CASTPGGQLIKPQHF
TRBV7-2	once	.	TRBJ1-2	13	TGTGCCAGCAGCTTAGTAAACAGCTATGGCTACACCTTC	CASSLVNSYGYTF
TRBV2	few	.	TRBJ1-1	14	TGTGCCAGCAGTGAGGCCCAGAGGAAAACTGAAGCTTTCTTT	CASSEAQRKTEAFF
TRBV20-1	.	TRBD1	TRBJ2-3	14	TGCAGTGCTAATGACAGGGGGCTTACAGATACGCAGTATTTT	CSANDRGLTDTQYF
TRBV28	.	TRBD1	TRBJ2-4	17	TGTGCCAGCAGTCCAACCGACAGGGGATGGGGGGCAAACATTCAGTACTTC	CASSPTDRGWGANIQYF
TRBV18	.	.	TRBJ2-5	15	TGTGCCAGCTCACCGCGGGACGCAATAAAAGAGACCCAGTACTTC	CASSPRDAIKETQYF
TRBV4-1	.	.	TRBJ1-6	15	TGCGCCAGCAGCCCACCAGACCGGGTGAATTCACCCCTCCACTTT	CASSPPDRVNSPLHF
TRBV19	.	TRBD2	TRBJ2-5	13	TGTGCCAGTAGTCACGGGGGAGGGGAGACCCAGTACTTC	CASSHGGGETQYF
TRBV2	once	TRBD1	TRBJ1-5	15	TGTGCCAGCAGCGACAGGGGGCTAGGCAATCAGCCCCAGCATTTT	CASSDRGLGNQPQHF
TRBV19	.	TRBD1	TRBJ1-5	16	TGTGCCAGTAGTGCCCGGGACAGGGGGTTCCGTCTGCCCCAGCATTTT	CASSARDRGFRLPQHF
TRBV29-1	once	.	TRBJ1-1	14	TGCAGCGTCCGAGAATCGGACAAGAACACTGAAGCTTTCTTT	CSVRESDKNTEAFF
TRBV18	.	TRBD1	TRBJ1-5	14	TGTGCCAGCTCATCCGGACAGGGCGATCAGCCCCAGCATTTT	CASSSGQGDQPQHF
TRBV7-6	medium-sized	.	TRBJ1-6	14	TGTGCCAGCAGCTTACAGGGCTATAATTCACCCCTCCACTTT	CASSLQGYNSPLHF